This TCR beta chain stems from a study of T cell responses to AZD1222 COVID-19 vaccine. To note about this clone: The antigen is undetermined.

This CDR3 is 14 amino acids long. Germline V gene sequence: CDR1 SGHNT, CDR2 YYREEE (reference sequence). Trimming took off 7 bases at V and 3 bases at J, with 16 bases between the two ends. Overall study results and limits: Baseline serostatus was positive in only six or seven AZD1222 recipients.

Libraries were prepared by immunoSEQ multiplex PCR; TCRdb keeps only in-frame clonotypes and omits some of them. The sample includes about 60,000 clones, about nine tenths of them seen just once. The chain has TRBV5-4 and TRBJ2-5; D may correspond to TRBD1 or TRBD2 (5 bases each). The TCR comes from an adult who received the MenACWY meningococcal vaccine as a control. The material sequenced was peripheral blood, taken 28 days after the second dose of the MenACWY control vaccine. The CDR3 DNA reads TGTGCCAGCTCCCCGCGGCAGGGAGAAGAGACCCAGTACTTC. It specifies CASSPRQGEETQYF.